This T cell receptor (beta chain) emerged from a study of beta chain features in type 1 diabetes. This clone was observed a handful of times. All of the sorted populations showed purity greater than 95%. The whole isolated RNA underwent reverse transcription, so sequencing captured expressed TCRB transcripts. The data were produced by immunoSEQ multiplex PCR, yet TCRdb's version contains in-frame clones alone and is incomplete. The sample has about 150,000 clones; over 8.5% are singletons. The CDR3 is made up of 15 amino acids. CDR1 is SGHAT, CDR2 FQNNGV, per germline. V was pared by 4 bases and J by 8 bases, with 18 bases between.

The rearrangement uses TRBV11-2 and TRBJ2-1; D gene uncertain. Sequencing used central memory CD4+ T cells from blood. The TCR was taken from a man aged 18 to 29 in good health. The CDR3 is CASSYRLSPVDEQFF. CDR3 bases: TGTGCCAGCAGCTATAGGTTAAGCCCTGTGGATGAGCAGTTCTTC.